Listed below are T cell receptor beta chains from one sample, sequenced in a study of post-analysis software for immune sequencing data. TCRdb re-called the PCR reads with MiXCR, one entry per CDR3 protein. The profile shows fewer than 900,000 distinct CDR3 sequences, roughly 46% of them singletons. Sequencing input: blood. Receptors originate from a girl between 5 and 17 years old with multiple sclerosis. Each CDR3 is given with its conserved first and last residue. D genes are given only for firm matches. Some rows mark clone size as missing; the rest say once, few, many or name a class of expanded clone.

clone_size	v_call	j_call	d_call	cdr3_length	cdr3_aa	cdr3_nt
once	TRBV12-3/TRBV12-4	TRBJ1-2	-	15	CASSVILDRPYGYTF	TGTGCCAGCAGCGTGATACTTGACAGACCCTATGGCTACACCTTC
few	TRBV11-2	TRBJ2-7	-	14	CASSYGRGSREQYF	TGTGCCAGCAGCTACGGACGGGGATCCCGCGAGCAGTACTTC
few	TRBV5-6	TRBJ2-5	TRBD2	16	CASSSTSGRAVETQYF	TGTGCCAGCAGCTCGACTAGCGGGAGGGCCGTGGAGACCCAGTACTTC
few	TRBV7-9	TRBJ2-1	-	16	CASRNPGGVSVGEQFF	TGTGCCAGCAGAAACCCCGGGGGAGTCTCAGTTGGCGAGCAGTTCTTC
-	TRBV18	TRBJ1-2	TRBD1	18	CASSPVVTGGNPNYGYTF	TGTGCCAGCTCCCCGGTGGTGACAGGGGGCAACCCCAACTATGGCTACACCTTC
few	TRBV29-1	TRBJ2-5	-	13	CSVEVSRQETQYF	TGCAGCGTTGAGGTCAGCAGACAAGAGACCCAGTACTTC
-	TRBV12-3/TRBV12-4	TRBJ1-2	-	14	CASSLGAFNYGYTF	TGTGCCAGCAGTTTGGGAGCTTTTAACTATGGCTACACCTTC
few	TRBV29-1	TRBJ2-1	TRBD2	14	CSVRREGLSNEQFF	TGCAGCGTTAGGAGGGAGGGCCTAAGCAATGAGCAGTTCTTC
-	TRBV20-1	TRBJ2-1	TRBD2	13	CSASGRHYNEQFF	TGCAGTGCTAGCGGGAGGCACTACAATGAGCAGTTCTTC
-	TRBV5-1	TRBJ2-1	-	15	CASSLDIGSYNEQFF	TGCGCCAGCAGCTTGGACATTGGCTCCTACAATGAGCAGTTCTTC
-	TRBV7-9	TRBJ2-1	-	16	CASSLAARLKSHEQFF	TGTGCCAGCAGCTTAGCTGCGAGACTAAAGTCCCATGAGCAGTTCTTC
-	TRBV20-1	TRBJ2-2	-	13	CSASDRAAGELFF	TGCAGTGCTAGTGATCGGGCGGCCGGGGAGCTGTTTTTT
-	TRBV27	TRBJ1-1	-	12	CASSSLTGEAFF	TGTGCCAGCAGTTCACTCACAGGTGAAGCTTTCTTT
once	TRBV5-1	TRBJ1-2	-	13	CASSFNAFGGYTF	TGCGCCAGCAGCTTTAACGCCTTCGGAGGCTACACCTTC
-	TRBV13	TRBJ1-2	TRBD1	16	CASSSTPDRVNYGYTF	TGTGCCAGCAGCTCGACCCCGGACAGGGTGAACTATGGCTACACCTTC
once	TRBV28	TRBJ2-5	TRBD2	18	CASSTRLAGGPPQETQYF	TGTGCCAGCAGTACGAGACTAGCGGGAGGGCCCCCCCAAGAGACCCAGTACTTC
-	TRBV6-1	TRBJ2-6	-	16	CASNNRVNSGANVLTF	TGTGCCAGCAACAACAGGGTGAACTCTGGGGCCAACGTCCTGACTTTC